This entry lists 22 T cell receptor beta chains sequenced from one sample in a study of blood T cells in healthy people across ages. Alongside a J-beta primer mix, a sample-barcoded 5' primer served in a second PCR lasting about 6 to 11 cycles. TCRdb processed the 5' RACE reads anew with MiXCR; each CDR3 protein has one entry. The table records 850,000 to 1,100,000 distinct CDR3 sequences, approximately 38% of them present only once. The source material was blood. These receptors all come from a young man in good health.

J is TRBJ1-2 and V is TRBV29-1; D unresolved. The V and J ends lost 4 bases and 7 bases respectively, with 13 bases between them. From germline, CDR1 is SQVTM and CDR2 ANQGSEA. The length of the CDR3 is 12 residues. The CDR3 sequence: CSVGPMSGGYTF. CDR3 bases: TGCAGCGTTGGACCGATGTCGGGTGGCTACACCTTC.

The V and J genes are TRBV4-1 and TRBJ2-5; perhaps D is TRBD1 or TRBD2 (7 bases each). CDR3 length: 13 residues. V was cut by 4 bases and J by 11 bases, with 17 bases left in between. The germline gives CDR1 MGHRA, CDR2 YSYEKL. CDR3 nucleotide sequence: TGCGCCAGCAGCCCAGACAGGGAGGGAATGCAGTACTTC. This translates into CASSPDREGMQYF.

This clonotype turned up a few times. The CDR3 reads CASSQDRSRIDGEFF. In DNA, the CDR3 is TGTGCCAGCAGCCAAGATAGATCGAGGATCGACGGAGAGTTCTTC. The chain carries TRBV4-2 and TRBJ2-1; D unresolved. The CDR3 is 15 amino acids. V was pared by 0 bases and J by 14 bases, with 20 bases between. Germline lookup yields CDR1 LGHNA and CDR2 YNFKEQ.

This sequence joins TRBV20-1 and TRBJ2-5; 11 positions agree with TRBD1. This CDR3 is built from 15 residues. With V trimmed by 2 bases and J by 4 bases, 6 bases remained unmatched. The germline V gene has CDR1 DFQATT and CDR2 SNEGSKA (reference sequence). CDR3 bases: TGCAGTGCTAGAAGGGACAGGGGGGTAACAGAGACCCAGTACTTC. This codes for CSARRDRGVTETQYF.

The gene calls are TRBV6-2 or TRBV6-3 and TRBJ1-5, with D maybe TRBD1 (6 bases). V dropped 6 bases and J dropped 4 bases, with 22 bases sitting between them. The germline V gene encodes CDR1 MNHEY and CDR2 SVGEGT. The CDR3 is made up of 17 amino acids. The CDR3 protein is CASRPSDRIIANQPQHF. The DNA of the CDR3 is TGTGCCAGCAGACCCTCGGACAGAATAATAGCAAATCAGCCCCAGCATTTT.

Concerning this clonotype: An end of the junction does not agree with germline; a read error may underlie this. The chain links TRBV12-3 or TRBV12-4 to TRBJ1-4; D perhaps matches TRBD1 (6 bases). The CDR3 is 15 amino acids. The CDR3 DNA follows: TGTGCCAGCAGCGTTTCAGGGGCGACTAATGAAAAACCGTTTTTT. This encodes CASSVSGATNEKPFF.

V gene TRBV6-1 combines with J gene TRBJ2-7; either TRBD1 or TRBD2 may supply D (5 bases each). The V and J ends lost 7 bases and 4 bases respectively, with 11 bases between them. The CDR3 is 12 amino acids. Germline V CDR1 and CDR2: MNHNS, SASEGT. The DNA of the CDR3 is TGTGCCAGCACCAGGGACCGTTACGAGCAGTACTTC. Its translation: CASTRDRYEQYF.

As for this clonotype: The junction does not match germline at one end; this may be a read error. The chain uses TRBV10-3 and TRBJ2-1; no clear D. The CDR3 extends over 13 amino acids. Per germline, CDR1 ENHRY and CDR2 SYGVKD. CDR3 region: CASSEAQYDEQFF. The CDR3 region has the DNA TGTGCCAGCAGTGAGGCTCAGTACGATGAGCAGTTCTTC.

This chain links TRBV13 with TRBJ2-2; D is ambiguous. Trimming removed 1 base from V and 4 bases from J, with 13 bases in between. CDR3 length equals 16 residues. Looked up from germline, CDR1 is PRHDT and CDR2 is FYEKMQ (reference sequence). CDR3 sequence (DNA): TGTGCCAGCAGCTTAGTCCTCGGGCAATTCACCGGGGAGCTGTTTTTT. Protein: CASSLVLGQFTGELFF. The full variable domain, in which reference TRBV13 and TRBJ2-2 provide the parts outside the CDR3, is AAGVIQSPRHLIKEKRETATLKCYPIPRHDTVYWYQQGPGQDPQFLISFYEKMQSDKGSIPDRFSAQQFSDYHSELNMSSLELGDSALYFCASSLVLGQFTGELFFGEGSRLTVL.

This chain uses TRBV14 with TRBJ2-1, with D perhaps TRBD1 or TRBD2 (6 bases each). Trimming removed 3 bases from V and 4 bases from J, with 16 bases in between. This CDR3 is built from 16 residues. Germline CDR1 SGHDN, CDR2 FVKESK. Written as DNA, the CDR3 is TGTGCCAGCAGCCACCGTCGGGGGCCCTTTTACAATGAGCAGTTCTTC. Its protein is CASSHRRGPFYNEQFF.

The chain couples TRBV6-2 or TRBV6-3 to TRBJ1-1; no clear D. Germline V CDR1 and CDR2: MNHEY, SVGEGT. The CDR3 totals 16 residues. V was shortened by 4 bases and J by 0 bases, with 15 bases between the two germline ends. The CDR3 protein is CASSSPPSGMNTEAFF. The CDR3 DNA reads as TGTGCCAGCAGTTCTCCCCCCTCGGGCATGAACACTGAAGCTTTCTTT.

The CDR3 reads CSVNLQGADQPQHF. DNA for the CDR3: TGCAGTGTCAATCTCCAGGGGGCGGATCAGCCCCAGCATTTT. The chain joins TRBV20-1 to TRBJ1-5; 8 bases fit TRBD1. This CDR3 has 14 amino acids. CDR1 is DFQATT and CDR2 is SNEGSKA in the germline V gene (reference sequence). J was trimmed by 5 bases and V by 7 bases; bases with no gene match: 10.

This clonotype was found a few times. This rearrangement joins TRBV7-6 to TRBJ2-1; a possible D gene is TRBD2 (6 bases). CDR3 length: 14 amino acids. In germline, CDR1 is SGHVS, CDR2 FNYEAQ. The V gene lost 2 bases and the J gene lost 8 bases, with 13 bases spanning the gap. CDR3 protein: CASSLWQGGHEQFF. The CDR3 coding sequence is TGTGCCAGCAGCTTATGGCAGGGAGGACATGAGCAGTTCTTC.

This clonotype came up once. The chain links TRBV20-1 to TRBJ1-2; 7 bases match TRBD1. CDR1 is DFQATT and CDR2 is SNEGSKA in the germline V gene (reference sequence). The CDR3 is made up of 12 amino acids. With 6 bases clipped from V and 7 bases from J, the junction kept 8 bases outside the gene matches. As DNA, the CDR3 is TGCAGTGCAGTAGGACAGGACGGTGGCTACACCTTC. Amino acid sequence: CSAVGQDGGYTF.

As for this clonotype: The junction and the germline gene differ at one end; a read error may be behind it. This chain links TRBV7-2 with TRBJ1-4; D is unresolved. CDR3 length: 11 residues. Germline CDR1 and CDR2: SGHTA and FQGNSA. For the CDR3, the DNA is TGTGCCAGCAGCCTAGCGGGGAAACTGTTTTTT. Its translation is CASSLAGKLFF.

This chain uses TRBV6-5 with TRBJ2-5, with D perhaps TRBD1 or TRBD2 (6 bases each). The CDR3 length is 14 residues. CDR1 is MNHEY, CDR2 SVGAGI, per germline. Trimming stripped 2 bases from V and 5 bases from J, with 12 bases between. CDR3 bases: TGTGCCAGCAGTTACCCGAGGGGGGTGGAGACCCAGTACTTC. As protein: CASSYPRGVETQYF.

The table lists this clonotype with many counts. This sequence joins TRBV2 and TRBJ2-7; a possible D gene is TRBD1 (6 bases). This CDR3 spans 14 amino acids. The V gene lost 7 bases and the J gene lost 4 bases, with 17 bases spanning the gap. CDR1 SNHLY and CDR2 FYNNEI come from the germline V gene. The CDR3 DNA is TGTGCCAGCAAGGGAACAGGGAATTCATACGAGCAGTACTTC. It encodes CASKGTGNSYEQYF. The complete variable domain, with remaining parts taken from reference TRBV2 and TRBJ2-7, reads EPEVTQTPSHQVTQMGQEVILRCVPISNHLYFYWYRQILGQKVEFLVSFYNNEISEKSEIFDDQFSVERPDGSNFTLKIRSTKLEDSAMYFCASKGTGNSYEQYFGPGTRLTVT.

The chain uses TRBV7-9 and TRBJ2-3, with unresolved D. The CDR3 length is 11 residues. CDR1 SEHNR and CDR2 FQNEAQ come from the germline V gene (reference sequence). The CDR3, as DNA: TGTGGGTGGGCATCCACAGATACGCAGTATTTT. It encodes CGWASTDTQYF.

The chain has TRBV12-3 or TRBV12-4 and TRBJ1-1; the match to TRBD1 covers 8 bases. The CDR3 sequence is 15 residues long. J was trimmed by 3 bases and V by 7 bases; bases with no gene match: 10. The CDR3 sequence: CASTRQGWGDTEAFF. CDR3 DNA: TGTGCCAGCACCAGACAGGGGTGGGGAGACACTGAAGCTTTCTTT.

Comments on this clonotype: The junction does not match germline at one end; this may be a read error. The rearrangement uses TRBV18 and TRBJ2-6; D may be TRBD1 (5 bases). Germline lookup yields CDR1 KGHSH and CDR2 LQKENI. This CDR3 comprises 14 residues. This chain's CDR3 is CAGSPGSGANVLTF. The CDR3 nucleotides are TGTGCCGGCTCACCAGGGTCTGGGGCCAACGTCCTGACTTTC.

This clonotype showed up just once. The rearrangement joins TRBV20-1 to TRBJ1-1; D unresolved. This CDR3 region has 11 residues. The germline CDR1 and CDR2 sequences are DFQATT and SNEGSKA (reference sequence). V was trimmed by 8 bases and J by 1 base, leaving 8 bases between them. CDR3 in amino acids: CSRTENTEAFF. The CDR3 nucleotides read TGCAGTCGAACTGAGAACACTGAAGCTTTCTTT.

The V call is TRBV10-3, the J call TRBJ2-2; D is unresolved. The CDR3 runs to 16 residues. The germline CDR1 and CDR2 sequences are ENHRY and SYGVKD. V was cut by 3 bases and J by 1 base, with 12 bases left in between. CDR3 region: CAISEDNSRNTGELFF. Written as DNA, the CDR3 is TGTGCCATCAGTGAAGATAACAGCAGGAACACCGGGGAGCTGTTTTTT.